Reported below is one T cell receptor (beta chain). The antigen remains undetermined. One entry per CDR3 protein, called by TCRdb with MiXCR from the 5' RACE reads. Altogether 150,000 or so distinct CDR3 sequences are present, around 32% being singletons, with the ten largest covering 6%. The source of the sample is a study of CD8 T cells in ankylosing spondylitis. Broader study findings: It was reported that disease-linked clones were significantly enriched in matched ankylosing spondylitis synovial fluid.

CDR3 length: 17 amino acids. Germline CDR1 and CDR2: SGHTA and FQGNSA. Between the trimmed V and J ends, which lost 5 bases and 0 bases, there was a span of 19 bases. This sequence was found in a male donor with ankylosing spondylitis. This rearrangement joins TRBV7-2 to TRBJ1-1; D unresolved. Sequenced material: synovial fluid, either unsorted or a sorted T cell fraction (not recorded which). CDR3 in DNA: TGTGCCAGCAGCCCCTTTATTGGCGGATACTTGAACACTGAAGCTTTCTTT. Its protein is CASSPFIGGYLNTEAFF.